These 25 T cell receptor beta chains originate from one sample sequenced in a study of blood T cell repertoires in COVID-19. The assay was immunoSEQ multiplex PCR, and TCRdb's table has in-frame clones only and misses some. The sample includes about 39,000 clones, about 80% of them seen just once. The sample comprised peripheral blood. The receptors originated from a man in his 70s with active or convalescent COVID-19.

The gene calls are TRBV11-2 and TRBJ2-5; TRBD2 aligns across 12 bases. V lost 3 bases and J lost 5; bases outside the gene matches: 7. CDR3 length: 16 residues. Germline V gene data show CDR1 as SGHAT and CDR2 as FQNNGV. The DNA for the CDR3 is TGTGCCAGCAGCTTTGCTAGCGGGGGGGCCTGGGAGACCCAGTACTTC. Protein: CASSFASGGAWETQYF.

This clone has more than one count but fewer than ten. V usage is TRBV9 and J usage is TRBJ2-7; possible D gene TRBD1, 7 bases. CDR1 SGDLS and CDR2 YYNGEE come from the germline V gene. This CDR3 is built from 15 residues. Between the trimmed V and J ends, which lost 3 bases and 3 bases, there was a span of 16 bases. The CDR3 region is CASSGGDRGLYEQYF. For the CDR3, the DNA is TGTGCCAGCAGCGGCGGGGACAGAGGCCTCTACGAGCAGTACTTC.

This clone appeared once. The chain recombines TRBV9 with TRBJ2-5; 9 nucleotides line up with TRBD1. The CDR3 loop spans 16 amino acids. CDR1 is SGDLS, CDR2 YYNGEE, per germline. Germline trimming cut 0 bases from V and 5 bases from J; bases unmatched to any gene: 8. The DNA of the CDR3 is TGTGCCAGCAGCGTAGGGGGACAGGGTTGGAGGGAGACCCAGTACTTC. Its protein is CASSVGGQGWRETQYF.

The sample holds a few counts of this clone. The V call is TRBV27, the J call TRBJ2-7; D may be TRBD2 (6 bases). Per germline, CDR1 MNHEY and CDR2 SMNVEV (reference sequence). The CDR3 runs 16 residues. V gave up 2 bases and J gave up 0 bases, with 14 bases separating them. The CDR3 DNA sequence: TGTGCCAGCAGTTTAGCTGGGAGGCTCACCTCCTACGAGCAGTACTTC. It specifies CASSLAGRLTSYEQYF.

V and J are TRBV7-2 and TRBJ1-2; 8 nucleotides match TRBD1. Germline-derived CDR1 and CDR2 are SGHTA and FQGNSA. The CDR3 runs 15 residues. V was clipped by 5 bases and J by 8 bases; unmatched bases: 13. CDR3 bases: TGTGCCAGCAGCCCCGGGGACAGGAGGGGCAAGGGCTACACCTTC. Its protein is CASSPGDRRGKGYTF. Full variable domain (remainder filled in from reference TRBV7-2 and TRBJ1-2): GAGVSQSPSNKVTEKGKDVELRCDPISGHTALYWYRQSLGQGLEFLIYFQGNSAPDKSGLPSDRFSAERTGGSVSTLTIQRTQQEDSAVYLCASSPGDRRGKGYTFGSGTRLTVV.

This clone has more than one count but fewer than ten. The J gene is TRBJ1-3, the V gene TRBV19, with D unclear. Germline V gives CDR1 LNHDA, CDR2 SQIVND (reference sequence). There are 14 residues in the CDR3. The V and J ends lost 5 bases and 3 bases respectively, with 11 bases between them. The CDR3 DNA is TGTGCCAGTAGTCCTTCCGGAGGTGGAAACACCATATATTTT. The encoded protein is CASSPSGGGNTIYF.

The V call is TRBV2, the J call TRBJ1-2; D unresolved. Germline lookup yields CDR1 SNHLY and CDR2 FYNNEI. The CDR3 length is 13 residues. The germline V and J ends were trimmed by 6 bases and 6 bases, with 14 bases remaining between them. This chain's CDR3 is CASRYDPSDGYTF. The CDR3 DNA reads as TGTGCCAGCAGGTACGACCCGAGCGATGGCTACACCTTC.

As for this clone: Within the sample, other DNA sequences also encode this same CDR3. The CDR3, as DNA: TGTGCCAGCAGTTTAGAACAGAACACTGAAGCTTTCTTT. This encodes CASSLEQNTEAFF. This chain uses TRBV12-3 or TRBV12-4 with TRBJ1-1; no clear D gene. CDR3 length: 13 amino acids. Trimming removed 1 base at V and 1 base at J, with 4 bases between.

This clone showed up just a few times. The chain employs TRBV7-2 and TRBJ2-3; TRBD2 aligns across 9 bases. The V gene's germline CDR1 is SGHTA and CDR2 FQGNSA. CDR3 length: 12 residues. The ends lost 5 bases at V and 6 bases at J; junction bases unmatched: 0. CDR3 in DNA: TGTGCCAGCAGCGCGGGAGGGGATACGCAGTATTTT. Protein sequence: CASSAGGDTQYF.

This chain uses TRBV19 with TRBJ1-5, with D possibly matching TRBD1 (6 bases). Trimming stripped 8 bases from V and 0 bases from J, with 23 bases between. This CDR3 comprises 18 residues. Germline V CDR1 and CDR2: LNHDA, SQIVND (reference sequence). CDR3 loop: CASDGGQGRRYSNQPQHF. The CDR3 nucleotides read TGTGCCAGTGACGGGGGGCAGGGACGAAGGTATAGCAATCAGCCCCAGCATTTT. Combining the CDR3 with reference TRBV19 and TRBJ1-5 gives the whole variable domain DGGITQSPKYLFRKEGQNVTLSCEQNLNHDAMYWYRQDPGQGLRLIYYSQIVNDFQKGDIAEGYSVSREKKESFPLTVTSAQKNPTAFYLCASDGGQGRRYSNQPQHFGDGTRLSIL.

V usage is TRBV2 and J usage is TRBJ2-7; the D gene is possibly TRBD1 (5 bases). The CDR3 has 15 amino acids. Germline V gene lookup returns CDR1 SNHLY and CDR2 FYNNEI. Trimming stripped 3 bases from V and 3 bases from J, with 15 bases between. Here the CDR3 reads CASSEGWGRGYEQYF. DNA of the CDR3: TGTGCCAGCAGTGAGGGTTGGGGAAGGGGCTACGAGCAGTACTTC.

V is TRBV19 and J is TRBJ2-4; 8 nucleotides match TRBD1. V was clipped by 6 bases and J by 0 bases; unmatched bases: 7. Germline lookup yields CDR1 LNHDA and CDR2 SQIVND (reference sequence). The CDR3 runs 16 residues. CDR3 region: CASSLPQGAAKNIQYF. CDR3 DNA sequence: TGTGCCAGTAGCCTGCCGCAGGGGGCAGCCAAAAACATTCAGTACTTC. Filled out from reference TRBV19 and TRBJ2-4, the complete variable domain reads DGGITQSPKYLFRKEGQNVTLSCEQNLNHDAMYWYRQDPGQGLRLIYYSQIVNDFQKGDIAEGYSVSREKKESFPLTVTSAQKNPTAFYLCASSLPQGAAKNIQYFGAGTRLSVL.

This sequence joins TRBV7-3 and TRBJ2-1; 8 nucleotides agree with TRBD1. J was trimmed by 9 bases and V by 5 bases; bases with no gene match: 9. The CDR3 is made up of 14 amino acids. Germline V gene data show CDR1 as SGHTA and CDR2 as FQGTGA. This CDR3 reads CASSDRTGKGEQFF. CDR3 DNA: TGTGCCAGCAGCGACAGGACAGGGAAGGGTGAGCAGTTCTTC. Looking up the rest from reference TRBV7-3 and TRBJ2-1 gives the full variable domain: GAGVSQTPSNKVTEKGKYVELRCDPISGHTALYWYRQSLGQGPEFLIYFQGTGAADDSGLPNDRFFAVRPEGSVSTLKIQRTERGDSAVYLCASSDRTGKGEQFFGPGTRLTVL.

V and J are TRBV28 and TRBJ2-6; TRBD1 agrees at 10 bases. The CDR3 runs to 18 residues. Germline V gives CDR1 MDHEN, CDR2 SYDVKM. Unmatched junction bases numbered 10, after V lost 2 bases and J lost 6 bases. The CDR3 spells CASSLIRDRGSEANVLTF. CDR3 nucleotides: TGTGCCAGCAGTTTAATCCGGGACAGGGGCTCGGAGGCCAACGTCCTGACTTTC.

This rearrangement joins TRBV3-1 (or the pseudogene TRBV3-2) to TRBJ2-6; 8 bases match TRBD2. The germline CDR1 and CDR2 sequences are LGHDT and YNNKEL (reference sequence). This CDR3 is built from 15 residues. The V segment lost 4 bases and the J segment 2 bases; nucleotides outside the gene matches: 1. The CDR3 bases are TGTGCCAGCAGCCGTAGCGGGGCTGGGGCCAACGTCCTGACTTTC. Its translation is CASSRSGAGANVLTF.

This clone appeared a single time. The chain has TRBV3-1 (or the pseudogene TRBV3-2) and TRBJ2-3; TRBD2 agrees at 9 bases. V gave up 4 bases and J gave up 5 bases; unmatched junction bases: 4. Germline V gene lookup returns CDR1 LGHDT and CDR2 YNNKEL (reference sequence). The CDR3 loop spans 14 amino acids. The CDR3 spells CASSPSGVGDTQYF. DNA for the CDR3: TGTGCCAGCAGCCCTAGCGGGGTGGGAGATACGCAGTATTTT.

This clone was counted between two and nine times. The V and J genes are TRBV11-3 and TRBJ2-7, with 7 positions matching TRBD2. CDR1 is SGHNT, CDR2 YENEEA, per germline. After removal of 1 base from V and 7 bases from J, the junction contained 13 bases not matched to a gene. The CDR3 has 16 residues. The CDR3 DNA follows: TGTGCCAGCAGCTTAGGGGCAATGAGCGGGGAGGAGGAGCAGTACTTC. Amino acids: CASSLGAMSGEEEQYF.

The rearrangement joins TRBV19 to TRBJ1-4; no firm D call. The CDR3 has 15 residues. From germline, CDR1 is LNHDA and CDR2 SQIVND (reference sequence). The V end was cut by 2 bases, the J end by 0 bases, with 7 bases between. The CDR3 DNA sequence: TGTGCCAGTAGTATATCAGTTGCAACTAATGAAAAACTGTTTTTT. Its protein is CASSISVATNEKLFF.

The J gene is TRBJ2-5, the V gene TRBV19, with 9 bases lining up with TRBD2. From germline, CDR1 is LNHDA and CDR2 SQIVND (reference sequence). CDR3 size: 17 residues. Unmatched junction bases numbered 17, after V lost 5 bases and J lost 7 bases. DNA of the CDR3: TGTGCCAGTAGTCCCAACCCCAGACTAGCGGAGGTGGGGACCCAGTACTTC. It specifies CASSPNPRLAEVGTQYF.

The V and J genes are TRBV20-1 and TRBJ1-1, with 9 bases lining up with TRBD1. Per germline, CDR1 DFQATT and CDR2 SNEGSKA (reference sequence). The CDR3 sequence is 11 residues long. V was clipped by 6 bases and J by 11 bases; unmatched bases: 7. The CDR3 sequence is CSALKDRGAFF. CDR3 in DNA: TGCAGTGCCCTGAAGGACAGGGGCGCTTTCTTT.

This chain uses TRBV7-6 with TRBJ1-6, with a possible D match to TRBD1 (5 bases). The V end was cut by 4 bases, the J end by 8 bases, with 15 bases between. The V gene's germline CDR1 is SGHVS and CDR2 FNYEAQ. This CDR3 has 15 residues. The CDR3 DNA sequence: TGTGCCAGCAGCTCCATGGAGGGACCCTATTCACCCCTCCACTTT. Protein sequence: CASSSMEGPYSPLHF.

This sequence joins TRBV19 and TRBJ1-1; 10 bases are shared with TRBD1. J lost 11 bases, V lost 5 bases, and 14 bases had no gene match. Germline CDR1 is LNHDA and CDR2 is SQIVND (reference sequence). The CDR3 is 15 amino acids. This CDR3 reads CASSGSLGQGVQAFF. The CDR3 DNA sequence: TGTGCCAGTAGTGGCAGCCTAGGACAGGGGGTCCAGGCTTTCTTT.

The chain is built from TRBV6-1 and TRBJ2-7; weak D call: TRBD1 (6 bases). The CDR3 has 17 residues. V lost 3 bases and J lost 0, with 18 bases in between. In germline, CDR1 is MNHNS, CDR2 SASEGT. CDR3: CASSDPRQVEFSYEQYF. DNA for the CDR3: TGTGCCAGCAGTGACCCCAGACAGGTTGAATTCTCCTACGAGCAGTACTTC.

V gene TRBV6-5 combines with J gene TRBJ2-1; 8 nucleotides match TRBD1. This CDR3 is 13 amino acids long. CDR1 MNHEY and CDR2 SVGAGI come from the germline V gene. After removal of 6 bases from V and 7 bases from J, the junction contained 5 bases not matched to a gene. CDR3 sequence: CASRVRTGNEQFF. CDR3 DNA sequence: TGTGCCAGCAGGGTACGGACAGGGAATGAGCAGTTCTTC.

The table lists this clone with a few counts. The rearrangement uses TRBV7-9 and TRBJ2-7; no firm D call. The CDR3 spans 13 residues. V was pared by 1 base and J by 5 bases, with 9 bases between. From germline, CDR1 is SEHNR and CDR2 FQNEAQ (reference sequence). In nucleotides, the CDR3 is TGTGCCAGCAGCTTAGGTAGGAGAGACGAGCAGTACTTC. Amino acids: CASSLGRRDEQYF.